A selection of T cell receptor beta chains follows, all from one sample in a study of graft-versus-host responses after intestinal transplantation. Measured with immunoSEQ multiplex PCR; TCRdb has only the in-frame clones, and not every one. The sample shows about 97,000 clones, around 90% of them seen only once. Sample: PBMCs, taken 450 to 480 days after intestinal transplant. These receptors came from a human patient who received an intestinal transplant, so some T cells may come from the graft donor. The CDR3 runs from the conserved cysteine through the conserved F or W. The D gene is left open where the match is weak. Clone size appears in some rows only: once, few, many, or a class for an expanded clone.

TRBJ2-7 NA NA TRBV2 CATATYEQYF TGTGCCACCGCCACTTACGAGCAGTACTTC
TRBJ2-1 NA NA TRBV11-2 CASSRTRDSYNEQFF TGTGCCAGCAGCCGAACTAGGGACTCCTACAATGAGCAGTTCTTC
TRBJ1-6 NA TRBD1 TRBV10-3 CAITKDRAGDNSPLHF TGTGCCATCACCAAGGACAGGGCGGGAGATAATTCACCCCTCCACTTT
TRBJ2-7 NA NA TRBV6-5 CASSYGGPPYEQYF TGTGCCAGCAGTTATGGGGGACCACCCTACGAGCAGTACTTC
TRBJ1-6 NA TRBD1 TRBV6-1 CASSGQAFLALHF TGTGCCAGCAGCGGACAGGCCTTTTTGGCCCTCCACTTT
TRBJ1-5 NA TRBD1 TRBV6-5 CASRPTGVGQPQHF TGTGCCAGCAGGCCCACAGGGGTAGGTCAGCCCCAGCATTTT
TRBJ2-6 once TRBD1 TRBV7-3 CASSLSQPWGTGGYGANVLTF TGTGCCAGCAGCTTAAGTCAACCTTGGGGGACAGGGGGCTACGGGGCCAACGTCCTGACTTTC
TRBJ1-3 NA NA TRBV23-1 CASSQLTSSGNTIYF TGCGCCAGCAGTCAATTAACCAGCTCTGGAAACACCATATATTTT
TRBJ1-6 NA NA TRBV19 CASSVWQPNSPLHF TGTGCCAGTAGTGTATGGCAGCCGAATTCACCCCTCCACTTT
TRBJ2-6 NA NA TRBV18 CASSGTTGANVLTF TGTGCCAGCTCAGGGACAACCGGGGCCAACGTCCTGACTTTC
TRBJ1-6 few NA TRBV5-1 CASSLGIPGTYNSPLHF TGCGCCAGCAGCTTGGGTATCCCAGGCACCTATAATTCACCCCTCCACTTT
TRBJ2-5 NA NA TRBV6-5 CASKEVGESETQYF TGTGCCAGCAAGGAGGTGGGGGAGTCAGAGACCCAGTACTTC
TRBJ2-4 NA NA TRBV9 CASMQGNIQYF TGTGCCAGCATGCAGGGAAACATTCAGTACTTC
TRBJ1-4 NA NA TRBV2 CATRATGLGNEKLFF TGTGCCACCCGGGCTACCGGCTTAGGTAATGAAAAACTGTTTTTT
TRBJ2-7 NA TRBD1 TRBV2 CASSPLAGGASSYEQYF TGTGCCAGCAGCCCCCTCGCAGGGGGCGCTTCGTCCTACGAGCAGTACTTC
TRBJ2-2 NA NA TRBV7-8 CASSSGPNTGELFF TGTGCCAGCAGCTCGGGACCAAACACCGGGGAGCTGTTTTTT
TRBJ2-7 NA NA TRBV11-2 CASSLDGTYYEQYF TGTGCCAGCAGCTTAGATGGGACTTACTACGAGCAGTACTTC
TRBJ2-7 NA NA TRBV5-4 CASSSPVGSYEQYF TGTGCCAGCAGCTCCCCCGTAGGGTCCTACGAGCAGTACTTC
TRBJ2-2 NA NA TRBV9 CASSVGDYTGELFF TGTGCCAGCAGCGTAGGGGACTACACCGGGGAGCTGTTTTTT
TRBJ2-3 NA TRBD2 TRBV7-9 CASSPYGGSTDTQYF TGTGCCAGCAGCCCATACGGGGGGTCGACAGATACGCAGTATTTT
TRBJ1-1 NA NA TRBV18 CASSPETRGTEAFF TGTGCCAGCTCACCAGAGACCAGGGGCACTGAAGCTTTCTTT
TRBJ2-3 NA TRBD2 TRBV7-6 CASSPRLAGDTDTQYF TGTGCCAGCAGCCCAAGACTAGCGGGGGACACAGATACGCAGTATTTT
TRBJ1-6 NA TRBD1 TRBV6-6 CASWTGSTYNSPLHF TGTGCCAGCTGGACAGGCAGCACCTATAATTCACCCCTCCACTTT
TRBJ1-1 NA NA TRBV29-1 CSVGLNTEAFF TGCAGCGTTGGCCTGAACACTGAAGCTTTCTTT
TRBJ2-7 NA NA TRBV6-5 CASTSGTVREQYF TGTGCCAGCACCTCAGGGACCGTAAGGGAGCAGTACTTC
TRBJ2-3 NA TRBD2 TRBV2 CASSEAPRTSGGPTDTQYF TGTGCCAGCAGTGAAGCGCCCAGGACTAGCGGGGGCCCCACAGATACGCAGTATTTT
TRBJ2-3 NA NA TRBV6-6 CASSAGAWQYF TGTGCCAGCAGCGCCGGGGCGTGGCAGTATTTT
TRBJ2-5 NA NA TRBV20-1 CSATRETQYF TGCAGTGCTACCCGAGAGACCCAGTACTTC
TRBJ1-2 NA NA TRBV29-1 CSVLPADQELNYGYTF TGCAGCGTTCTCCCGGCGGATCAGGAGCTAAACTATGGCTACACCTTC
TRBJ2-5 NA NA TRBV5-1 CASSLGAGLYQETQYF TGCGCCAGCAGCTTGGGGGCGGGGCTGTACCAAGAGACCCAGTACTTC
TRBJ2-1 NA NA TRBV10-2 CASSGAVRDEQFF TGCGCCAGCAGTGGAGCCGTACGTGATGAGCAGTTCTTC
TRBJ2-3 NA TRBD2 TRBV19 CASSILAGTTDTQYF TGTGCCAGTAGTATCCTAGCGGGGACCACAGATACGCAGTATTTT
TRBJ1-2 NA NA TRBV13 CASSGSQDLFNYGYTF TGTGCCAGCAGCGGTAGTCAGGACCTTTTTAACTATGGCTACACCTTC
TRBJ2-7 once NA TRBV6-5 CASSYSGGGGGYEQYF TGTGCCAGCAGTTACTCCGGCGGGGGAGGGGGCTACGAGCAGTACTTC
TRBJ2-5 NA TRBD1 TRBV14 CASSPGTGGFETQYF TGTGCCAGCAGCCCCGGGACAGGGGGTTTTGAGACCCAGTACTTC
TRBJ1-2 NA TRBD1 TRBV9 CASSVRGQGNYGYTF TGTGCCAGCAGCGTACGTGGACAGGGCAACTATGGCTACACCTTC
TRBJ1-1 NA NA TRBV12-5 CASGLDRENTEAFF TGTGCTAGTGGTTTGGACAGGGAGAACACTGAAGCTTTCTTT
TRBJ1-2 NA TRBD1 TRBV19 CASSIPGQGIYGYTF TGTGCCAGTAGTATACCGGGACAGGGAATCTATGGCTACACCTTC
TRBJ1-2 NA TRBD1 TRBV6-5 CASSSTGADGYTF TGTGCCAGCAGTTCGACAGGGGCGGATGGCTACACCTTC
TRBJ2-7 NA NA TRBV9 CASSVSDPSYEQYF TGTGCCAGCAGCGTATCAGATCCCTCCTACGAGCAGTACTTC
TRBJ2-2 NA TRBD1 TRBV18 CASSPRGKGGADTGELFF TGTGCCAGCTCACCACGCGGTAAAGGGGGCGCCGACACCGGGGAGCTGTTTTTT
TRBJ1-1 NA NA TRBV25-1 CASSEYATPLEAFF TGTGCCAGCAGTGAATATGCGACACCGCTAGAAGCTTTCTTT
TRBJ2-1 once TRBD2 TRBV7-7 CASSLGLAGAYNEQFF TGTGCTAGCAGCTTAGGTTTAGCGGGGGCCTACAATGAGCAGTTCTTC
TRBJ1-1 NA NA TRBV20-1 CSARGFTEAFF TGCAGTGCTAGAGGGTTCACTGAAGCTTTCTTT
TRBJ2-2 NA TRBD2 TRBV9 CASSARLAGFGNTGELFF TGTGCCAGCAGCGCCCGACTAGCGGGGTTTGGGAACACCGGGGAGCTGTTTTTT
TRBJ1-2 NA NA TRBV7-8 CASSSWEWGPAGVYGYTF TGTGCCAGCAGCTCATGGGAGTGGGGACCCGCAGGGGTCTATGGCTACACCTTC
TRBJ2-3 NA TRBD2 TRBV10-1 CASSELAGATDTQYF TGCGCCAGCAGTGAGTTAGCGGGGGCCACAGATACGCAGTATTTT
TRBJ2-7 NA TRBD1 TRBV25-1 CASAPGQPYEQYF TGTGCCAGCGCACCGGGACAGCCCTACGAGCAGTACTTC
TRBJ2-6 NA NA TRBV9 CASSVGSGANVLTF TGTGCCAGCAGCGTTGGATCTGGGGCCAACGTCCTGACTTTC
TRBJ1-2 NA NA TRBV7-9 CASSFVTDGYTF TGTGCCAGCAGCTTCGTTACGGATGGCTACACCTTC